The T cell receptor beta chain described here comes from a study of control samples from healthy donors and cancer patients. This CDR3 has 15 amino acids. The V gene's germline CDR1 is MNHEY and CDR2 SVGAGI. V dropped 4 bases and J dropped 0; count of bases not matched to a gene: 2. Produced via immunoSEQ multiplex PCR; TCRdb's table is partial and in-frame only. The repertoire holds about 100,000 clones, with roughly 90% as singletons. This rearrangement joins TRBV6-5 to TRBJ2-1, with 8 bases identical to TRBD2. Material: blood. This receptor was identified in a woman between 50 and 59 years old in good health. CDR3 DNA sequence: TGTGCCAGCAGTTCCGGGACTAGCTCCTACAATGAGCAGTTCTTC. The encoded protein is CASSSGTSSYNEQFF.